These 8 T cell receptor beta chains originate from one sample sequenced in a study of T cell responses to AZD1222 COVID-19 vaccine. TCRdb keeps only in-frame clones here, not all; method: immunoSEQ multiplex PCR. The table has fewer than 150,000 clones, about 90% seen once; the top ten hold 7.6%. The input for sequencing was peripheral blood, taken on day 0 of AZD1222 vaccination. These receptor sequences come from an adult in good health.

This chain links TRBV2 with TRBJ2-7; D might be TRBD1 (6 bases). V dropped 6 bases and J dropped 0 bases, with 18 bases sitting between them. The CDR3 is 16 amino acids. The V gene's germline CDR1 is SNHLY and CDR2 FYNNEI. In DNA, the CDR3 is TGTGCCAGCAGAATCGGAATGACAGGTGACTCCTACGAGCAGTACTTC. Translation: CASRIGMTGDSYEQYF.

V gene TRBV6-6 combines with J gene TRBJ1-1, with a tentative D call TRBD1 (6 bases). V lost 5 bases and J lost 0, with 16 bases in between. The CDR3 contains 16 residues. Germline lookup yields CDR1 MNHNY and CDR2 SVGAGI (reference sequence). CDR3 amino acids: CASSRIMGAMNTEAFF. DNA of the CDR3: TGTGCCAGCAGTCGAATAATGGGGGCTATGAACACTGAAGCTTTCTTT.

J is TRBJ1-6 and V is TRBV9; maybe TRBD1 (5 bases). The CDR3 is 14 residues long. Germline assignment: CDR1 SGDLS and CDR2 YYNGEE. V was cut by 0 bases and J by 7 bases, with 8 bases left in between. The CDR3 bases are TGTGCCAGCAGCGTAGGTCAGGGAAATTCACCCCTCCACTTT. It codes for CASSVGQGNSPLHF.

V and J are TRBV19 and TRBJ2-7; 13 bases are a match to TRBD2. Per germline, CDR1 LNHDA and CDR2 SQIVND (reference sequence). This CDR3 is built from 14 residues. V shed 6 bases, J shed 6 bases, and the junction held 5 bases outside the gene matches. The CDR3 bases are TGTGCCAGTAGCAGAACTAGCGGGAGGGTCGAGCAGTACTTC. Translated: CASSRTSGRVEQYF. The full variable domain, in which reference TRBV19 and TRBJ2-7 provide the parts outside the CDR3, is DGGITQSPKYLFRKEGQNVTLSCEQNLNHDAMYWYRQDPGQGLRLIYYSQIVNDFQKGDIAEGYSVSREKKESFPLTVTSAQKNPTAFYLCASSRTSGRVEQYFGPGTRLTVT.

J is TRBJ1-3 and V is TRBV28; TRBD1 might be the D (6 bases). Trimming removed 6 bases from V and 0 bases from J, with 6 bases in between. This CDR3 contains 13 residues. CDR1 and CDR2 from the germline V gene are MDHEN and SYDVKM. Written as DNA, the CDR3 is TGTGCCAGCAGGGACAGCTCTGGAAACACCATATATTTT. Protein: CASRDSSGNTIYF.

In nucleotides, the CDR3 is TGTGCCAGCAGCGCATCACAGGGGCCCTACGAGCAGTACTTC. Amino acid sequence: CASSASQGPYEQYF. The chain employs TRBV7-2 and TRBJ2-7; 7 bases match TRBD1. CDR3 size: 14 residues. Germline V CDR1 and CDR2: SGHTA, FQGNSA. With 5 bases clipped from V and 2 bases from J, the junction kept 6 bases outside the gene matches.

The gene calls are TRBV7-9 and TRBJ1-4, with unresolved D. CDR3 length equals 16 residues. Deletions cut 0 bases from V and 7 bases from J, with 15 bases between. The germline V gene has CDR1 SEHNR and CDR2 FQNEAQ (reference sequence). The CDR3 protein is CASSLARSRPVEKLFF. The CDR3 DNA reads TGTGCCAGCAGCTTAGCTAGGAGCCGGCCGGTTGAAAAACTGTTTTTT.

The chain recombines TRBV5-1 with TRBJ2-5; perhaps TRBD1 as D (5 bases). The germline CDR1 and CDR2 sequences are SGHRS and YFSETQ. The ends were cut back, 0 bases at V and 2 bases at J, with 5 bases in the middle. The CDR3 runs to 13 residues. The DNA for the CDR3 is TGCGCCAGCAGCTTGGAGGGGCAAGAGACCCAGTACTTC. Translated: CASSLEGQETQYF. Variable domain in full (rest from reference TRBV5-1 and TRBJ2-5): KAGVTQTPRYLIKTRGQQVTLSCSPISGHRSVSWYQQTPGQGLQFLFEYFSETQRNKGNFPGRFSGRQFSNSRSEMNVSTLELGDSALYLCASSLEGQETQYFGPGTRLLVL.